These 30 T cell receptor beta chains were sequenced from one sample in a study of T cell changes during pregnancy in multiple sclerosis. Generated by immunoSEQ multiplex PCR, the TCRdb table keeps only in-frame clones and is missing some. The sample carries about 120,000 clones, approximately 95% recorded once. Sequencing was performed on peripheral blood, taken before pregnancy. The receptor set was obtained from a female donor with multiple sclerosis, enrolled in a pregnancy study.

This chain uses TRBV19 with TRBJ2-7; no definite D call. Germline values: CDR1 LNHDA, CDR2 SQIVND (reference sequence). This CDR3 has 14 amino acids. The V and J ends lost 1 base and 3 bases respectively, with 10 bases between them. The CDR3, as DNA: TGTGCCAGTAGTATAGGTCAGATCAACTACGAGCAGTACTTC. Its protein is CASSIGQINYEQYF.

The chain joins TRBV28 to TRBJ2-7; 7 bases line up with TRBD2. Germline V gene data show CDR1 as MDHEN and CDR2 as SYDVKM. CDR3 length equals 13 residues. The ends lost 8 bases at V and 2 bases at J; junction bases unmatched: 6. The CDR3 region is CASGRGRAYEQYF. DNA of the CDR3: TGTGCCAGCGGGAGAGGGAGGGCCTACGAGCAGTACTTC.

This clone appeared a single time. This CDR3 reads CASSLDSSVAYNEQFF. The CDR3 region has the DNA TGTGCCAGCAGCTTAGACTCTAGCGTCGCCTACAATGAGCAGTTCTTC. The rearrangement joins TRBV11-3 to TRBJ2-1; tentatively, D is TRBD2 (6 bases). Germline-derived CDR1 and CDR2 are SGHNT and YENEEA. Trimming left V 0 bases short and J 2 bases short, with 11 bases between. The CDR3 has 16 amino acids.

V is TRBV28 and J is TRBJ2-7, with a weak D call TRBD1 (6 bases). The CDR3 length is 13 residues. V was trimmed by 4 bases and J by 4 bases, leaving 11 bases between them. Looked up from germline, CDR1 is MDHEN and CDR2 is SYDVKM. The CDR3 loop is CASSSLDRYEQYF. The CDR3 DNA follows: TGTGCCAGCAGTTCTCTGGACAGATACGAGCAGTACTTC.

The V gene is TRBV6-6, the J gene TRBJ2-7; TRBD2 matches 9 bases. This CDR3 is built from 13 residues. Germline assignment: CDR1 MNHNY and CDR2 SVGAGI (reference sequence). The trim removed 6 bases at V and 3 bases at J, leaving 3 bases unmatched. The CDR3 coding sequence is TGTGCCAGCAGGGCGGGGGGGTTCTACGAGCAGTACTTC. Its protein is CASRAGGFYEQYF.

The chain carries TRBV5-1 and TRBJ2-5; a weak D match, TRBD1 (6 bases). This CDR3 is 15 amino acids long. V was trimmed by 2 bases and J by 0 bases, leaving 11 bases between them. Germline V gives CDR1 SGHRS, CDR2 YFSETQ. CDR3 loop: CASSLVGTNQETQYF. As DNA, the CDR3 is TGCGCCAGCAGCTTAGTGGGGACAAACCAAGAGACCCAGTACTTC. Filled out from reference TRBV5-1 and TRBJ2-5, the complete variable domain reads KAGVTQTPRYLIKTRGQQVTLSCSPISGHRSVSWYQQTPGQGLQFLFEYFSETQRNKGNFPGRFSGRQFSNSRSEMNVSTLELGDSALYLCASSLVGTNQETQYFGPGTRLLVL.

This chain links TRBV10-1 with TRBJ1-3; the match to TRBD1 covers 9 bases. Germline V gives CDR1 WNHNN, CDR2 SYGVQD (reference sequence). This CDR3 spans 14 amino acids. V lost 5 bases, J lost 5 bases, and 4 bases stayed unmatched. CDR3 sequence: CASSPGTGRNTIYF. CDR3 nucleotides: TGCGCCAGCAGTCCCGGGACAGGGAGAAACACCATATATTTT.

This clone was observed once. The chain is built from TRBV11-2 and TRBJ2-7; possibly TRBD2 for D (5 bases). Germline V CDR1 and CDR2: SGHAT, FQNNGV. The CDR3 consists of 13 residues. V was clipped by 1 base and J by 4 bases, with 8 bases between them. CDR3 amino acids: CASSLGSGYEQYF. CDR3 sequence (DNA): TGTGCCAGCAGCTTAGGGTCGGGGTACGAGCAGTACTTC.

This sequence joins TRBV30 and TRBJ1-6; TRBD1 matches 9 bases. CDR3 length: 14 residues. Unmatched junction bases numbered 5, after V lost 3 bases and J lost 8 bases. In germline, CDR1 is GTSNPN, CDR2 SVGIG (reference sequence). This chain's CDR3 is CAWSLQGAYSPLHF. In DNA form, the CDR3 reads TGTGCCTGGAGCCTACAGGGGGCTTATTCACCCCTCCACTTT. Full variable domain (rest looked up from reference TRBV30 and TRBJ1-6): SQTIHQWPATLVQPVGSPLSLECTVEGTSNPNLYWYRQAAGRGLQLLFYSVGIGQISSEVPQNLSASRPQDRQFILSSKKLLLSDSGFYLCAWSLQGAYSPLHFGNGTRLTVT.

V is TRBV2 and J is TRBJ1-2, with no clear D. The CDR3 is 14 residues long. With 1 base removed from V and 5 bases from J, the gap between germline ends came to 11 bases. CDR1 is SNHLY and CDR2 is FYNNEI in the germline V gene. The CDR3 coding sequence is TGTGCCAGCAGTGAAGTAACTTATCCGTATGGCTACACCTTC. The encoded protein is CASSEVTYPYGYTF. Full variable domain (rest looked up from reference TRBV2 and TRBJ1-2): EPEVTQTPSHQVTQMGQEVILRCVPISNHLYFYWYRQILGQKVEFLVSFYNNEISEKSEIFDDQFSVERPDGSNFTLKIRSTKLEDSAMYFCASSEVTYPYGYTFGSGTRLTVV.

The chain combines TRBV5-6 with TRBJ2-1; D gene uncertain. The germline V and J ends were trimmed by 6 bases and 9 bases, with 10 bases remaining between them. Germline-derived CDR1 and CDR2 are SGHDT and YYEEEE. The CDR3 runs to 11 residues. CDR3: CASTSLTEQFF. Here the CDR3 DNA reads TGTGCCAGCACAAGTCTAACTGAGCAGTTCTTC.

This clone was seen only once. This sequence joins TRBV2 and TRBJ2-6, with 9 bases lining up with TRBD1. J gave up 2 bases and V 4 bases, and 3 bases lay outside the gene matches. Germline-derived CDR1 and CDR2 are SNHLY and FYNNEI. The CDR3 is 16 residues long. The CDR3 DNA reads TGTGCCAGCAGTGTCAGACAGGGGGCTGGGGCCAACGTCCTGACTTTC. Encoded protein: CASSVRQGAGANVLTF.

The genes are TRBV19 and TRBJ2-3; perhaps TRBD2 as D (5 bases). Germline V gene lookup returns CDR1 LNHDA and CDR2 SQIVND (reference sequence). The CDR3 has 15 amino acids. Between the trimmed V and J ends, which lost 6 bases and 0 bases, there was a span of 13 bases. Written as DNA, the CDR3 is TGTGCCAGTAGAGGAACAAGACTAAGCACAGATACGCAGTATTTT. The encoded protein is CASRGTRLSTDTQYF.

J is TRBJ2-7 and V is TRBV5-1; D is unresolved. Trimming stripped 0 bases from V and 7 bases from J, with 11 bases between. The CDR3 is made up of 13 amino acids. Germline CDR1 reads SGHRS; CDR2 reads YFSETQ. The CDR3 DNA is TGCGCCAGCAGCTTGGCCGATCGAACTGAGCAGTACTTC. This sequence encodes CASSLADRTEQYF.

The chain joins TRBV7-3 to TRBJ2-5; 8 nucleotides align to TRBD2. V shed 5 bases and J 5 bases; nucleotides not matched to a gene: 13. CDR1 SGHTA and CDR2 FQGTGA come from the germline V gene. The CDR3 has 16 amino acids. DNA for the CDR3: TGTGCCAGCAGCCGGGTCGGGGCGGGAGGTGAGGAGACCCAGTACTTC. Its translation is CASSRVGAGGEETQYF.

The chain links TRBV9 to TRBJ1-2, with 9 bases aligning to TRBD1. Germline V CDR1 and CDR2: SGDLS, YYNGEE. This CDR3 spans 14 amino acids. The V segment lost 4 bases and the J segment 4 bases; nucleotides outside the gene matches: 5. The CDR3 region is CASSPRTGVYGYTF. DNA for the CDR3: TGTGCCAGCAGCCCCCGGACAGGGGTCTATGGCTACACCTTC.

Only one count was recorded for this clone. This chain connects TRBV30 to TRBJ1-4; no clear D gene. V was shortened by 4 bases and J by 0 bases, with 6 bases between the two germline ends. Per germline, CDR1 GTSNPN and CDR2 SVGIG (reference sequence). The CDR3 is made up of 13 amino acids. The CDR3 region has the DNA TGTGCCTGGACCCGGGCAACTAATGAAAAACTGTTTTTT. Its protein is CAWTRATNEKLFF.

This chain uses TRBV19 with TRBJ1-2, with D tentatively TRBD1 (5 bases). This CDR3 is 12 amino acids long. Germline-derived CDR1 and CDR2 are LNHDA and SQIVND (reference sequence). For the CDR3, the DNA is TGTGCAATTCAGGGCGTCGGCTATGGCTACACCTTC. Translating it yields CAIQGVGYGYTF.

This sequence joins TRBV9 and TRBJ2-1, with TRBD2 matching over 8 bases. Germline lookup yields CDR1 SGDLS and CDR2 YYNGEE. V gave up 4 bases and J gave up 1 base; unmatched junction bases: 7. The CDR3 has 16 amino acids. CDR3 in DNA: TGTGCCAGCAGCCCCGGGTCTAGCGGGTCCTACAATGAGCAGTTCTTC. This gives the protein CASSPGSSGSYNEQFF.

J is TRBJ1-5 and V is TRBV5-1; a possible D gene is TRBD1 (6 bases). This CDR3 contains 14 residues. The germline V gene encodes CDR1 SGHRS and CDR2 YFSETQ. Deletions cut 5 bases from V and 7 bases from J, with 16 bases between. The CDR3: CASRHRDIKQPQHF. The CDR3 region has the DNA TGCGCCAGCAGACACCGGGACATAAAGCAGCCCCAGCATTTT.

The CDR3 loop reads CASSLATTWTDTQYF. As DNA, the CDR3 is TGTGCCAGCAGCTTGGCGACGACTTGGACAGATACGCAGTATTTT. The chain joins TRBV5-6 to TRBJ2-3; D is ambiguous. V was cut by 0 bases and J by 3 bases, with 11 bases left in between. The CDR3 covers 15 residues. Looked up from germline, CDR1 is SGHDT and CDR2 is YYEEEE.

CDR3 sequence (DNA): TGCGCCAGCAGCTTAAGCAGGGAGGACGAGCAGTACTTC. Translating gives CASSLSREDEQYF. The chain couples TRBV5-1 to TRBJ2-7, with D possibly being TRBD2 (6 bases). Germline values: CDR1 SGHRS, CDR2 YFSETQ. This CDR3 is 13 amino acids long. With 2 bases removed from V and 5 bases from J, the gap between germline ends came to 11 bases.

This chain uses TRBV5-6 with TRBJ2-7; 13 bases are a match to TRBD2. V was clipped by 5 bases and J by 13 bases; unmatched bases: 12. Per the germline V gene, CDR1 is SGHDT and CDR2 is YYEEEE. This CDR3 comprises 14 residues. Written as DNA, the CDR3 is TGTGCCAGCAGTTATTGGACTAGCGGGAGAAACCGTTACTTC. Translated: CASSYWTSGRNRYF.

The chain employs TRBV14 and TRBJ2-7; the D is unclear. The germline V gene encodes CDR1 SGHDN and CDR2 FVKESK. The ends were cut back, 0 bases at V and 0 bases at J, with 9 bases in the middle. This CDR3 comprises 15 residues. For the CDR3, the DNA is TGTGCCAGCAGCCAAGACCCGGCAGGCTCCTACGAGCAGTACTTC. Its protein is CASSQDPAGSYEQYF.

V gene TRBV10-3 combines with J gene TRBJ1-5; the match to TRBD1 covers 8 bases. Germline CDR1 and CDR2: ENHRY and SYGVKD. The CDR3 length is 12 residues. Losses at the gene ends were 3 bases for V and 16 bases for J; bases not matched to a gene: 8. CDR3: CAISDRDRPEHF. The CDR3 DNA reads as TGTGCCATCAGTGACCGGGACAGGCCAGAACATTTT.

The chain links TRBV11-3 to TRBJ2-5; D may be TRBD1 (5 bases). The tail of the sequence fits TRBJ2-7 better, so the J call may be wrong. Germline V gives CDR1 SGHNT, CDR2 YENEEA. This CDR3 comprises 17 residues. The CDR3 spells CASSLFGPAQGTYEQYF. The CDR3 nucleotides read TGTGCCAGCAGCTTATTTGGGCCGGCGCAGGGTACCTACGAGCAGTACTTC.

The V gene is TRBV5-3, the J gene TRBJ2-1; 9 nucleotides match TRBD2. TRBV5-3 is an ORF for which the function is uncertain. Trimming at V came to 5 bases and at J to 8 bases, leaving 17 bases not matched to a gene. The CDR3 extends over 17 amino acids. In nucleotides, the CDR3 is TGTGCCAGAAGTTTCGATCTGACTAGCGGCATCTGCGATGAGCAGTTCTTC. Protein product: CARSFDLTSGICDEQFF.

The chain uses TRBV5-1 and TRBJ2-3; D perhaps matches TRBD1 (5 bases). The CDR3 is made up of 16 amino acids. V was shortened by 4 bases and J by 2 bases, with 17 bases between the two germline ends. Germline V CDR1 and CDR2: SGHRS, YFSETQ. The CDR3 DNA sequence: TGCGCCAGCAGCCCCGGAGACAGCCCCTTCACAGATACGCAGTATTTT. As protein: CASSPGDSPFTDTQYF.

About this clone itself: At one end, the junction sequence differs from germline, possibly due to a read error. The chain combines TRBV5-4 with TRBJ2-3; D may be TRBD2 (6 bases). The V gene's germline CDR1 is SGHNT and CDR2 YYREEE (reference sequence). This CDR3 contains 15 residues. The chain's CDR3 is CAGSLPLGGADTQYF. In nucleotides, the CDR3 is TGTGCCGGCAGCTTGCCTCTAGGAGGGGCAGATACGCAGTATTTT.

V is TRBV4-1 and J is TRBJ2-4; TRBD2 aligns across 11 bases. Per the germline V gene, CDR1 is MGHRA and CDR2 is YSYEKL. The CDR3 is 18 residues long. Trimming at V came to 1 base and at J to 0 bases, leaving 5 bases not matched to a gene. For the CDR3, the DNA is TGCGCCAGCAGCCAAGGACTAGCGGGACCGGGAGCCAAAAACATTCAGTACTTC. Amino acid sequence: CASSQGLAGPGAKNIQYF.